A single sample is the source of the 5 T cell receptor beta chains below, sequenced in a study of blood T cells in healthy people across ages. Combining a sample-barcoded 5' primer with a J-beta primer mix, a second PCR ran for roughly 6 to 12 cycles. TCRdb reprocessed the 5' RACE reads with MiXCR, giving one entry per CDR3 protein. This repertoire shows over 300,000 distinct CDR3 sequences, approximately 52% found once; its top ten account for 45% to 55%. Sequencing was performed on blood. Receptors originate from a man aged 55 to 70 in good health.

This chain connects TRBV28 to TRBJ1-2; D call uncertain. Germline V gene data show CDR1 as MDHEN and CDR2 as SYDVKM. Trimming shortened V by 6 bases and J by 2 bases, and 10 bases separated the two germline ends. This CDR3 has 13 amino acids. Here the CDR3 reads CASSNPPNYGYTF. CDR3 in DNA: TGTGCCAGCAGCAACCCGCCGAACTATGGCTACACCTTC.

This clonotype was recorded a few times. V gene TRBV30 combines with J gene TRBJ1-2, with D unclear. Germline V gives CDR1 GTSNPN, CDR2 SVGIG (reference sequence). V shed 5 bases and J shed 6 bases, with 7 bases lying between them. The CDR3 contains 10 residues. In nucleotides, the CDR3 is TGTGCCTGGGACGGCGATGGCTACACCTTC. Amino acids: CAWDGDGYTF.

CDR3 amino acids: CASRGPGTVNTEAFF. For the CDR3, the DNA is TGTGCCAGCAGAGGCCCCGGGACAGTGAACACTGAAGCTTTCTTT. This chain joins TRBV12-3 or TRBV12-4 and TRBJ1-1, with 7 bases lining up with TRBD1. The CDR3 is 15 amino acids. V was clipped by 6 bases and J by 0 bases; unmatched bases: 7.

The chain combines TRBV7-9 with TRBJ2-7, with 12 bases aligning to TRBD2. The CDR3 has 17 amino acids. The V gene's germline CDR1 is SEHNR and CDR2 FQNEAQ (reference sequence). Unmatched junction bases numbered 8, after V lost 5 bases and J lost 0 bases. CDR3 residues: CASSPRTSGDSSYEQYF. CDR3 coding DNA: TGTGCCAGCAGCCCCCGGACTAGCGGGGATAGCTCCTACGAGCAGTACTTC.

In this sample, this clonotype turned up a few times. The chain couples TRBV4-2 to TRBJ2-1; TRBD2 matches at 7 bases. This CDR3 has 15 amino acids. The J segment lost 9 bases and the V segment lost 1 base, leaving 9 bases of the junction unmatched. Germline lookup yields CDR1 LGHNA and CDR2 YNFKEQ. Here the CDR3 DNA reads TGTGCCAGCAGCCAAGCGGGAGGCTTGTTTGGTGAGCAGTTCTTC. Translating gives CASSQAGGLFGEQFF.